Listed below are T cell receptor beta chains from one sample, sequenced in a study of cytomegalovirus exposure and HLA in healthy donors. Generated by immunoSEQ multiplex PCR, the TCRdb table keeps only in-frame clones and is missing some. This table holds 93,000 or so clones, around 61% found once. The sample was PBMCs. All receptors come from a woman aged 45-65 years in good health and CMV-seronegative. Both conserved end residues are part of each CDR3. D genes are given only for firm matches. Size values are once, few and many counts, or a class for expanded clones, and some rows have none.

j_gene	v_gene	abundance	d_gene	CDR3nt	CDR3aa
TRBJ1-4	TRBV7-8	-	-	TGTGCCAGCAGCTTAAAGTCAGGGGCGGCTAATGAAAAACTGTTTTTT	CASSLKSGAANEKLFF
TRBJ1-1	TRBV5-4	few	-	TGTGCCAGCAGCCCGATGCATTCGGGACAATGGGGCACTGAAGCTTTCTTT	CASSPMHSGQWGTEAFF
TRBJ2-3	TRBV27	few	-	TGTGCCAGCAGTTTAAAGGGAGGATTTGGCGGAAGTCCGGGCACAGATACGCAGTATTTT	CASSLKGGFGGSPGTDTQYF
TRBJ1-6	TRBV25-1	-	-	TGTGCCAGCACCCGGGGGGGGGCTCTCTCTTCACCCCTCCACTTT	CASTRGGALSSPLHF
TRBJ2-4	TRBV6-1	-	TRBD1	TGTGCCAGCAGTGCGACGGGACAGGTGGTCAACATTCAGTACTTC	CASSATGQVVNIQYF
TRBJ1-5	TRBV7-9	few	TRBD1	TGTGCCAGCAGCTCCACCGGGACAGAAAATCAGCCCCAGCATTTT	CASSSTGTENQPQHF
TRBJ2-5	TRBV6-1	few	-	TGTGCCAGCAGCCAGGGGTTATTAGAGACCCAGTACTTC	CASSQGLLETQYF
TRBJ2-5	TRBV2	once	TRBD2	TGTGCCGGCACTAGCGGCCAAGAGACCCAGTACTTC	CAGTSGQETQYF
TRBJ1-2	TRBV7-9	-	-	TGTGCCAGCAGCTTAAGCAGGGACTACACCTTC	CASSLSRDYTF
TRBJ1-2	TRBV18	-	-	TGTGCCAGCTCACCCGGGAGTTCGGAAATGAGCTACACCTTC	CASSPGSSEMSYTF
TRBJ2-7	TRBV5-1	once	-	TGCGCCAGCAGCCCTGGGAGTGGGTCTGGCTACGAGCAGTACTTC	CASSPGSGSGYEQYF
TRBJ1-1	TRBV6-5	-	-	TGTGCCAGCAGTTACTCGACTAATATGAACACTGAAGCTTTCTTT	CASSYSTNMNTEAFF
TRBJ2-1	TRBV5-1	-	-	TGCGCCAGCAGCTTTAGCGATTTTTGGGATGAGCAGTTCTTC	CASSFSDFWDEQFF
TRBJ2-7	TRBV9	-	TRBD1	TGTGCCAGCAGCGTCGGACAGGGGGTCGCCTGGGAGCAGTACTTC	CASSVGQGVAWEQYF
TRBJ2-1	TRBV10-2	-	TRBD2	TGCGCCAGCACGGGACTAGCGGGGGGGAGCTCCTACAATGAGCAGTTCTTC	CASTGLAGGSSYNEQFF
TRBJ2-1	TRBV4-2	-	TRBD2	TGTGCCAGCAGCCAAGAGACTAGCGGTAGATACAATGAGCAGTTCTTC	CASSQETSGRYNEQFF
TRBJ2-7	TRBV11-1	few	TRBD1	TGTGCCAGCAGGAACTCACAGGGGGTAAATTGGTACGAGCAGTACTTC	CASRNSQGVNWYEQYF
TRBJ2-5	TRBV6-5	-	TRBD1	TGTGCCAGCAGTTACGGGTCAGGGGGAGAGACCCAGTACTTC	CASSYGSGGETQYF
TRBJ1-1	TRBV11-3	-	TRBD1	TGTGCCAGCAGCAAACAGGGGGGCACTGAAGCTTTCTTT	CASSKQGGTEAFF
TRBJ2-5	TRBV25-1	-	-	TGTGCCAGCAGTGAAAGGTTGACAGCCGTCGTCGCGACCCAGTACTTC	CASSERLTAVVATQYF
TRBJ1-2	TRBV6-6	-	-	TGTGCCAGCACCCCGGGAGGGGGAGGAGGCTACACCTTC	CASTPGGGGGYTF
TRBJ2-5	TRBV5-1	few	TRBD1	TGCGCCAGCAGCCTTGGACAGGGTGAGACCCAGTACTTC	CASSLGQGETQYF
TRBJ2-5	TRBV7-2	-	-	TGTGCCAGCAGGGCCTTGGAGACCCAGTACTTC	CASRALETQYF
TRBJ1-1	TRBV6-1	few	TRBD1	TGTGCCAGCACCCGGGACAGGGGTCGTACTGAAGCTTTCTTT	CASTRDRGRTEAFF
TRBJ2-7	TRBV28	-	TRBD1	TGTGCCAGCAGAACACTCAGGGGGCGGGACGAGCAGTACTTC	CASRTLRGRDEQYF
TRBJ2-2	TRBV7-9	-	-	TGTGCCAGCAGCTTAGAAATGACAGCTACACCCGGGGAGCTGTTTTTT	CASSLEMTATPGELFF
TRBJ2-4	TRBV19	-	TRBD2	TGTGCCAGTAGTATTGGGCTAGCGGTCCTAGCCAAAAACATTCAGTACTTC	CASSIGLAVLAKNIQYF
TRBJ1-3	TRBV14	-	-	TGTGCCAGCAGCCTACAGATTGCTGGAAACACCATATATTTT	CASSLQIAGNTIYF
TRBJ2-5	TRBV7-9	-	TRBD2	TGTGCCAGCAGCTTAGGGACTAGCGGGAACCTGGGGGAGACCCAGTACTTC	CASSLGTSGNLGETQYF
TRBJ2-7	TRBV13	-	TRBD2	TGTGCCAGCAGCCCGGGACTAGATCTACCCGAGCAGTACTTC	CASSPGLDLPEQYF
TRBJ1-1	TRBV28	-	-	TGTGCCAGCAGTTTGCCGACAGGCCACCCTGAAGCTTTCTTT	CASSLPTGHPEAFF
TRBJ1-4	TRBV7-8	-	TRBD1	TGTGCCAGCAGGGATATGACAGGGGGTGTTGAAAAACTGTTTTTT	CASRDMTGGVEKLFF
TRBJ2-3	TRBV19	-	TRBD2	TGTGCCAGTAGTCGGTCTAGCGGGAGCACAGATACGCAGTATTTT	CASSRSSGSTDTQYF
TRBJ1-3	TRBV6-1	few	-	TGTGCCAGCAGTGAAGTCCAGGTTGGAGGACAGCTTTATTTT	CASSEVQVGGQLYF
TRBJ1-5	TRBV9	-	TRBD1	TGTGCCAGCAGTCTGGGACAGGGAGATCAGCCCCAGCATTTT	CASSLGQGDQPQHF
TRBJ1-2	TRBV29-1	few	TRBD1	TGCAGCGACGGACAGGGGACCTATGGGGGTGGCTACACCTTC	CSDGQGTYGGGYTF
TRBJ2-7	TRBV19	few	TRBD1	TGTGCCAGTAGTACCAGACAGGGGGCCCACGAGCAGTACTTC	CASSTRQGAHEQYF
TRBJ1-2	TRBV5-1	-	TRBD1	TGCGCCAGCAGCTTGGCCGGACAGGCTTATGGCTACACCTTC	CASSLAGQAYGYTF
TRBJ2-7	TRBV9	-	TRBD2	TGTGCCAGCAGCGTTCTAGCGGGAGGTACCTACGAGCAGTACTTC	CASSVLAGGTYEQYF
TRBJ2-1	TRBV28	-	-	TGTGCCAGCAGTTACAGTGACAATGAGCAGTTCTTC	CASSYSDNEQFF
TRBJ2-7	TRBV11-3	-	-	TGTGCCAGCAGCTTCGGGTCCTACGAGCAGTACTTC	CASSFGSYEQYF
TRBJ2-3	TRBV5-6	-	-	TGTGCCAGCAGCAAGCTGCAGGGGGGTTTCGGAAATACGCAGTATTTT	CASSKLQGGFGNTQYF
TRBJ2-7	TRBV4-3	-	TRBD2	TGCGCCAGCAGCCAAGATACCAGCGGGGGACTCTACGAGCAGTACTTC	CASSQDTSGGLYEQYF
TRBJ1-6	TRBV5-1	-	TRBD1	TGCGCCAGCAGGGCCGGGACAGGGGAGGCACCCCTCCACTTT	CASRAGTGEAPLHF
TRBJ1-4	TRBV7-2	-	-	TGTGCCAGCAGCGGACACAATGAAAAACTGTTTTTT	CASSGHNEKLFF
TRBJ2-3	TRBV7-3	-	TRBD2	TGTGCCAGCAGCCTTGGACTAGCGGGGGATACGCAGTATTTT	CASSLGLAGDTQYF
TRBJ1-2	TRBV10-3	-	-	TGTGCCATCTCGGTCGGGATTGGGAACTATGGCTACACCTTC	CAISVGIGNYGYTF
TRBJ1-2	TRBV5-6	-	TRBD1	TGTGCCAGCCGGACTGTGGGACAGGGGGCAGAGGGCTACACCTTC	CASRTVGQGAEGYTF
TRBJ2-3	TRBV12-2	-	-	TGTGCAAGTCGCCCGCGGGGGAACGAAAATACGCAGTATTTT	CASRPRGNENTQYF
TRBJ1-4	TRBV6-1	-	TRBD1	TGTGCCAGCAGTGAATACGGACAGGGGAATGAAAAACTGTTTTTT	CASSEYGQGNEKLFF
TRBJ1-1	TRBV28	once	TRBD1	TGTGCCAGCAGTTTCCTTGGACAGGGTGGGACTGAAGCTTTCTTT	CASSFLGQGGTEAFF
TRBJ2-1	TRBV27	few	-	TGTGCCAGCAGTTCTTCAGGGGGGTACAATGAGCAGTTCTTC	CASSSSGGYNEQFF
TRBJ1-2	TRBV27	-	TRBD1	TGTGCCAGCAGCCCTCAGGGGGGCCTTAACTATGGCTACACCTTC	CASSPQGGLNYGYTF